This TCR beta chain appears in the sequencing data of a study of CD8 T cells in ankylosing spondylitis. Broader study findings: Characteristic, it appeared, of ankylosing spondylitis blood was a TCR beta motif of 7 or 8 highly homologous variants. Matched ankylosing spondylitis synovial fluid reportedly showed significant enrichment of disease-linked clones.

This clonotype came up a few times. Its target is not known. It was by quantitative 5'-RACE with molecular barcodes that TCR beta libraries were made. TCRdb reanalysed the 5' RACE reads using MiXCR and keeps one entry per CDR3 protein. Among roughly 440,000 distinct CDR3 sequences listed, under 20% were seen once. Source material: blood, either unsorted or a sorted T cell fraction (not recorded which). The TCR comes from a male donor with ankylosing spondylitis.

The DNA for the CDR3 is TGTGCCAGCAGCAGACAGGGATCTGGGGCCAACGTCCTGACTTTC. Its translation: CASSRQGSGANVLTF. V is TRBV7-2 and J is TRBJ2-6, with 7 bases that match TRBD1. The J segment lost 1 base and the V segment lost 5 bases, leaving 2 bases of the junction unmatched. The CDR3 extends over 15 amino acids. CDR1 is SGHTA, CDR2 FQGNSA, per germline.